Sequencing of this TCR beta chain was carried out in a study of T cells in Graves' hyperthyroidism and ophthalmopathy. Study summary: Peripheral blood sampling occurred at initial diagnosis, before any treatment. Overall study results and limits: Blood also showed most of the thyroid clonotypes that were expanded above 0.001. Ophthalmopathy got predicted by the model a median 6.5 months before its onset.

Amplified regions were TCR beta CDR3 sequences from RNA transcripts. With the HTBI primer set, the TCR CDR3 went through a first round of RT-PCR. Each CDR3 protein is one row after TCRdb ran MiXCR on the multiplex PCR reads. This sample carries around 610,000 distinct CDR3 sequences, roughly 14% of them seen once, and the ten largest clones take around 4.5%. In the case of this clonotype: The antigen is unknown.

Germline CDR1 and CDR2: LNHDA and SQIVND (reference sequence). V was cut by 3 bases and J by 7 bases, with 13 bases left in between. The CDR3 is made up of 13 amino acids. Each person with ophthalmopathy scored at least 3 on the Clinical Activity Score, reached NOSPECS grade 4 or higher, and had been ill under 3 months. The V call is TRBV19, the J call TRBJ2-7; D tentatively reads TRBD1 or TRBD2 (5 bases each). What was sequenced was blood. The clonotype originates from a woman aged 40 to 50 with Graves' ophthalmopathy. Here the CDR3 DNA reads TGTGCCAGTAGTATCAGGGCTAGCAGTGAGCAGTACTTC. It codes for CASSIRASSEQYF.